Listed below are T cell receptor beta chains from one sample, sequenced in a study of blood T cell repertoires in COVID-19. Some clones are missing from TCRdb's copy, which holds only in-frame ones; the method was immunoSEQ multiplex PCR. The sample has around 480,000 clones, 70% to 90% seen once; the top ten hold roughly an eighth. The material sequenced was peripheral blood. These receptors all come from a woman between 50 and 59 years old with COVID-19, enrolled during active disease. CDR3s include the opening cysteine and the closing phenylalanine or tryptophan. The order of the fields is D gene, clone size, J gene, V gene, CDR3 protein, CDR3 DNA. A D gene is named only where the DNA matches it firmly. Only part of the rows carry a size: once, few, many, or a class if the clone is expanded.

TRBD2,.,TRBJ2-1,TRBV5-8,CASSLGEGLYNEQFF,TGTGCCAGCAGCTTGGGGGAGGGACTCTACAATGAGCAGTTCTTC
.,.,TRBJ1-5,TRBV27,CASSWHPIDQPQHF,TGTGCCAGCAGTTGGCACCCCATCGATCAGCCCCAGCATTTT
.,.,TRBJ2-1,TRBV11-3,CASSLEEEGRKFF,TGTGCCAGCAGCTTAGAAGAGGAAGGTCGTAAATTCTTC
TRBD2,once,TRBJ2-3,TRBV5-1,CASSLDRTSGGDTQYF,TGCGCCAGCAGCTTGGATAGGACTAGCGGGGGGGATACGCAGTATTTT
.,.,TRBJ1-1,TRBV6-5,CASRTVSDDEAFF,TGTGCCAGCAGGACAGTGTCCGACGATGAGGCTTTCTTT
.,.,TRBJ1-1,TRBV20-1,CSVPGTEAFF,TGCAGTGTTCCGGGAACTGAAGCTTTCTTT
.,once,TRBJ1-1,TRBV6-5,CASHLSGTPEAFF,TGTGCCAGCCATCTGTCGGGTACGCCTGAAGCTTTCTTT
TRBD2,.,TRBJ2-3,TRBV7-3,CASSLGFSGAGTDTQYF,TGTGCCAGCAGCTTAGGATTTAGCGGGGCTGGCACAGATACGCAGTATTTT
.,.,TRBJ1-3,TRBV6-5,CASSQRSKGNTIYF,TGTGCCAGCAGTCAGCGGAGTAAAGGAAACACCATATATTTT
TRBD2,once,TRBJ2-1,TRBV19,CASRAQTSGAYNEQFF,TGTGCCAGTAGGGCCCAGACTAGCGGGGCGTACAATGAGCAGTTCTTC
TRBD2,.,TRBJ2-3,TRBV6-2/TRBV6-3,CASSPLAGGSTDTQYF,TGTGCCAGCAGTCCCCTAGCGGGGGGTTCCACAGATACGCAGTATTTT
TRBD2,.,TRBJ2-1,TRBV18,CASSLWTSGAGNEQFF,TGTGCCAGCTCACTATGGACTAGCGGGGCGGGTAATGAGCAGTTCTTC
.,few,TRBJ1-1,TRBV5-1,CASSPTGNTEAFF,TGCGCCAGCAGCCCGACAGGGAACACTGAAGCTTTCTTT
TRBD2,.,TRBJ2-1,TRBV5-6,CASSLSGGAYNEQFF,TGTGCCAGCAGCCTTAGCGGGGGGGCCTACAATGAGCAGTTCTTC
.,.,TRBJ1-1,TRBV2,CASSAGPSLNTEAFF,TGTGCCAGCAGTGCGGGTCCCTCCTTGAACACTGAAGCTTTCTTT